The 24 T cell receptor beta chains listed next were all sequenced from one sample in a study of identifying expanded T cells in peripheral blood. Sequencing was performed with immunoSEQ multiplex PCR; in TCRdb, only in-frame clones are kept and a portion is missing. The table lists some 78,000 clones, around nine tenths of them singletons. Sequences were obtained from blood. The receptors shown here come from a person between 18 and 75 years old in good health.

CDR3 protein: CASSLGQDSVLTF. CDR3 DNA: TGCGCCAGCAGCTTGGGTCAGGATAGCGTCCTGACTTTC. The chain uses TRBV5-1 and TRBJ2-6; the D is unclear. V dropped 0 bases and J dropped 12 bases, with 10 bases sitting between them. The CDR3 is 13 amino acids. Looked up from germline, CDR1 is SGHRS and CDR2 is YFSETQ.

The rearrangement links TRBV5-5 to TRBJ1-6, with D unclear. The germline V gene encodes CDR1 SGHKS and CDR2 YYEKEE (reference sequence). V was clipped by 6 bases and J by 0 bases, with 10 bases between them. The CDR3 length is 15 residues. CDR3 nucleotides: TGTGCCAGCACCGACTGGGTCTCCTATAATTCACCCCTCCACTTT. This codes for CASTDWVSYNSPLHF.

This chain links TRBV6-1 with TRBJ2-7; a possible D gene is TRBD2 (6 bases). The CDR3 is 15 amino acids. V gave up 3 bases and J gave up 1 base, with 13 bases separating them. CDR1 MNHNS and CDR2 SASEGT come from the germline V gene. The CDR3 coding sequence is TGTGCCAGCAGTGAGGGGGTAGCGGCGTCCTACGAGCAGTACTTC. This gives the protein CASSEGVAASYEQYF.

This clone was counted only a few times. The chain uses TRBV15 and TRBJ1-3, with D unclear. CDR1 and CDR2 from the germline V gene are LNHNV and YYDKDF (reference sequence). The V end lost 2 bases, the J end lost 8 bases, and 13 bases lay between the germline ends. CDR3 length equals 14 residues. The CDR3 DNA reads as TGTGCCACCAGCAGATCCCTACAGCGAGACACCATATATTTT. Translating it yields CATSRSLQRDTIYF. Filled out from reference TRBV15 and TRBJ1-3, the complete variable domain reads DAMVIQNPRYQVTQFGKPVTLSCSQTLNHNVMYWYQQKSSQAPKLLFHYYDKDFNNEADTPDNFQSRRPNTSFCFLDIRSPGLGDTAMYLCATSRSLQRDTIYFGEGSWLTVV.

V gene TRBV13 combines with J gene TRBJ2-7, with 10 bases matching TRBD2. The CDR3 totals 15 residues. CDR1 is PRHDT, CDR2 FYEKMQ, per germline (reference sequence). Trimming cost V 5 bases and J 0 bases; bases outside gene matches: 4. CDR3 sequence reads: CASSPRTSGSYEQYF. The CDR3 DNA is TGTGCCAGCAGCCCCCGGACTAGCGGCTCCTACGAGCAGTACTTC.

This clone has a single count. The chain links TRBV18 to TRBJ2-3; D not certain. CDR1 and CDR2 (germline): KGHSH, LQKENI. The CDR3 loop spans 12 amino acids. Trimming removed 10 bases at V and 1 base at J, with 9 bases between. The CDR3 loop reads CATDDRTDTQYF. As DNA, the CDR3 is TGTGCCACAGACGACCGCACAGATACGCAGTATTTT.

The chain combines TRBV11-2 with TRBJ2-7, with D possibly matching TRBD2 (6 bases). There are 11 residues in the CDR3. The germline gives CDR1 SGHAT, CDR2 FQNNGV. V dropped 8 bases and J dropped 6 bases, with 11 bases sitting between them. CDR3 loop: CASGRGIEQYF. The CDR3 DNA sequence: TGTGCCAGCGGACGGGGGATCGAGCAGTACTTC. Full variable domain (missing parts from reference TRBV11-2 and TRBJ2-7): EAGVAQSPRYKIIEKRQSVAFWCNPISGHATLYWYQQILGQGPKLLIQFQNNGVVDDSQLPKDRFSAERLKGVDSTLKIQPAKLEDSAVYLCASGRGIEQYFGPGTRLTVT.

The V call is TRBV2, the J call TRBJ2-1; TRBD2 matches at 8 bases. Germline-derived CDR1 and CDR2 are SNHLY and FYNNEI. The CDR3 covers 15 residues. With 3 bases clipped from V and 4 bases from J, the junction kept 5 bases outside the gene matches. The CDR3 region has the DNA TGTGCCAGCAGTGATCTGGGCGGGGGGTACAATGAGCAGTTCTTC. Protein: CASSDLGGGYNEQFF.

V gene TRBV4-1 combines with J gene TRBJ2-5, with D hard to call. Germline CDR1 is MGHRA and CDR2 is YSYEKL. The CDR3 is 15 residues long. With 1 base removed from V and 5 bases from J, the gap between germline ends came to 14 bases. CDR3 coding DNA: TGCGCCAGCAGCCAAGGAGACACCCTTCGGGAGACCCAGTACTTC. This gives the protein CASSQGDTLRETQYF.

The rearrangement links TRBV19 to TRBJ1-1; D gene unclear. From germline, CDR1 is LNHDA and CDR2 SQIVND (reference sequence). This CDR3 region has 12 residues. Trimming took off 9 bases at V and 5 bases at J, with 13 bases between the two ends. The CDR3 DNA reads as TGTGCCAGCCCGTATGGAGGTACTGAAGCTTTCTTT. Translated: CASPYGGTEAFF.

The rearrangement uses TRBV4-3 and TRBJ2-6; possible D gene TRBD2, 5 bases. Germline loops: CDR1 LGHNA, CDR2 YSLEER. Trimming removed 0 bases at V and 0 bases at J, with 9 bases between. The CDR3 contains 17 residues. The CDR3 reads CASSQEDSSSGANVLTF. CDR3 DNA: TGCGCCAGCAGCCAAGAGGACTCCAGCTCTGGGGCCAACGTCCTGACTTTC.

This clone was detected only once. The genes are TRBV5-1 and TRBJ2-5; D gene uncertain. Trimming took 0 bases from V and 1 from J, leaving 13 bases between them. Germline-derived CDR1 and CDR2 are SGHRS and YFSETQ. The CDR3 contains 16 residues. The CDR3, as DNA: TGCGCCAGCAGCTTGGCCGAGAGTAGGGTCCAAGAGACCCAGTACTTC. Its translation is CASSLAESRVQETQYF.

V is TRBV6-5 and J is TRBJ2-1; TRBD2 might be the D (5 bases). There are 16 residues in the CDR3. V was shortened by 0 bases and J by 3 bases, with 12 bases between the two germline ends. Germline V gene data show CDR1 as MNHEY and CDR2 as SVGAGI. The CDR3 reads CASSYSKNGDYNEQFF. Here the CDR3 DNA reads TGTGCCAGCAGTTACTCGAAGAACGGGGACTACAATGAGCAGTTCTTC.

The gene calls are TRBV7-2 and TRBJ2-5, with D possibly being TRBD2 (5 bases). Trimming cost V 1 base and J 5 bases, with 11 bases left between them. This CDR3 contains 14 residues. CDR1 and CDR2 (germline): SGHTA, FQGNSA. For the CDR3, the DNA is TGTGCCAGCAGCTTAGGGGGAAAGCGGGAGACCCAGTACTTC. It specifies CASSLGGKRETQYF.

This chain connects TRBV7-2 to TRBJ2-7; TRBD1 matches 8 bases. V lost 1 base, J lost 4 bases, and 6 bases stayed unmatched. The CDR3 contains 15 residues. CDR1 is SGHTA and CDR2 is FQGNSA in the germline V gene. The CDR3 DNA reads TGTGCCAGCAGCTTAGAGGGACAGGCCCGATACGAGCAGTACTTC. It codes for CASSLEGQARYEQYF.

The chain couples TRBV18 to TRBJ2-1, with 7 bases matching TRBD1. V was pared by 4 bases and J by 5 bases, with 2 bases of the junction left unmatched. Germline-derived CDR1 and CDR2 are KGHSH and LQKENI. The CDR3 has 13 amino acids. The CDR3 DNA reads TGTGCCAGCTCACAGGGGACAGACAATGAGCAGTTCTTC. Amino acid sequence: CASSQGTDNEQFF.

The J gene is TRBJ2-2, the V gene TRBV7-2; D remains ambiguous. In germline, CDR1 is SGHTA, CDR2 FQGNSA. V was clipped by 5 bases and J by 8 bases, with 9 bases between them. This CDR3 spans 12 amino acids. CDR3 amino acids: CASSHVRGELFF. DNA of the CDR3: TGTGCCAGCAGCCATGTACGGGGGGAGCTGTTTTTT. Variable domain in full (rest from reference TRBV7-2 and TRBJ2-2): GAGVSQSPSNKVTEKGKDVELRCDPISGHTALYWYRQSLGQGLEFLIYFQGNSAPDKSGLPSDRFSAERTGGSVSTLTIQRTQQEDSAVYLCASSHVRGELFFGEGSRLTVL.

Only one count was recorded for this clone. The chain uses TRBV27 and TRBJ1-3, with 10 bases fitting TRBD1. The CDR3 sequence is 20 residues long. The J segment lost 0 bases and the V segment lost 5 bases, leaving 16 bases of the junction unmatched. Germline loops: CDR1 MNHEY, CDR2 SMNVEV (reference sequence). CDR3 sequence (DNA): TGTGCCAGCAGTCCAAGGACAGGGGGAATGAACTTATTCTCTGGAAACACCATATATTTT. Translated, it gives CASSPRTGGMNLFSGNTIYF.

V gene TRBV7-6 combines with J gene TRBJ2-7; 9 positions match TRBD2. V shed 4 bases and J 2 bases; nucleotides not matched to a gene: 3. The CDR3 runs to 14 residues. CDR1 and CDR2 from the germline V gene are SGHVS and FNYEAQ. The CDR3 loop is CASSSREGAYEQYF. The CDR3 nucleotides read TGTGCCAGCAGCTCGCGGGAGGGGGCCTACGAGCAGTACTTC. Together with reference TRBV7-6 and TRBJ2-7, the CDR3 gives the full variable domain: GAGVSQSPRYKVTKRGQDVALRCDPISGHVSLYWYRQALGQGPEFLTYFNYEAQQDKSGLPNDRFSAERPEGSISTLTIQRTEQRDSAMYRCASSSREGAYEQYFGPGTRLTVT.

This chain uses TRBV19 with TRBJ2-2; no definite D call. The CDR3 has 14 residues. V gave up 7 bases and J gave up 4 bases, with 13 bases separating them. Germline loops: CDR1 LNHDA, CDR2 SQIVND (reference sequence). In nucleotides, the CDR3 is TGTGCCAGTAAATTAGTGGATTTCACCGGGGAGCTGTTTTTT. Protein product: CASKLVDFTGELFF.

The V gene is TRBV6-1, the J gene TRBJ2-7; 12 bases fit TRBD2. The V segment lost 2 bases and the J segment 1 base; nucleotides outside the gene matches: 9. CDR1 MNHNS and CDR2 SASEGT come from the germline V gene. CDR3 size: 18 residues. The CDR3 nucleotides are TGTGCCAGCAGTGAATTGGTAAGGACTAGCGGGGATTCCTACGAGCAGTACTTC. It is translated as CASSELVRTSGDSYEQYF.

The DNA for the CDR3 is TGCAGCGTGGATAGACGGACAGGGGGTTGGGGGACCCAGTACTTC. As protein: CSVDRRTGGWGTQYF. This chain joins TRBV29-1 and TRBJ2-5, with 10 nucleotides matching TRBD1. Germline lookup yields CDR1 SQVTM and CDR2 ANQGSEA. This CDR3 has 15 residues. The V gene end was trimmed by 6 bases and the J gene end by 7 bases; junction bases not matched to a gene: 14.

The J gene is TRBJ2-3, the V gene TRBV7-2; no firm D call. Trimming left V 0 bases short and J 0 bases short, with 4 bases between. The CDR3 runs to 14 residues. Germline V gene sequence: CDR1 SGHTA, CDR2 FQGNSA. CDR3 nucleotides: TGTGCCAGCAGCTTAGCGGGGAGCACAGATACGCAGTATTTT. This codes for CASSLAGSTDTQYF.

The rearrangement joins TRBV6-5 to TRBJ1-2; no clear D gene. The CDR3 is 12 amino acids. Between the trimmed V and J ends, which lost 8 bases and 4 bases, there was a span of 11 bases. The V gene's germline CDR1 is MNHEY and CDR2 SVGAGI. The CDR3, as DNA: TGTGCCAGCGGCCGGCAGTCCTATGGCTACACCTTC. Amino acids: CASGRQSYGYTF.